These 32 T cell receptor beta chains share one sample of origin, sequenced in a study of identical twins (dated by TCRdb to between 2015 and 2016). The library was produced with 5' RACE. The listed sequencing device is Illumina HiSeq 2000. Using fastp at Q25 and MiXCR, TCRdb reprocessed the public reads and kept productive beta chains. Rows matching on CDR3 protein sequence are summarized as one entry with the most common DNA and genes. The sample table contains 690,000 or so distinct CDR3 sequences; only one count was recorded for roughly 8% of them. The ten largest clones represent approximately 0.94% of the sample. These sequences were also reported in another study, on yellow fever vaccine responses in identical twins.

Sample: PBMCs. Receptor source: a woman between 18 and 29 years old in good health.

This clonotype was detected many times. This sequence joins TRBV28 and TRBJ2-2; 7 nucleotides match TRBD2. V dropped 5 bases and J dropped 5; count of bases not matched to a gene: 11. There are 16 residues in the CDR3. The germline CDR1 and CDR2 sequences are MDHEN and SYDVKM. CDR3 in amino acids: CASSPAGQGLTGELFF. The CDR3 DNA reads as TGTGCCAGCAGTCCCGCTGGGCAGGGACTAACCGGGGAGCTGTTTTTT. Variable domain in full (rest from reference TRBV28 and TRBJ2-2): DVKVTQSSRYLVKRTGEKVFLECVQDMDHENMFWYRQDPGLGLRLIYFSYDVKMKEKGDIPEGYSVSREKKERFSLILESASTNQTSMYLCASSPAGQGLTGELFFGEGSRLTVL.

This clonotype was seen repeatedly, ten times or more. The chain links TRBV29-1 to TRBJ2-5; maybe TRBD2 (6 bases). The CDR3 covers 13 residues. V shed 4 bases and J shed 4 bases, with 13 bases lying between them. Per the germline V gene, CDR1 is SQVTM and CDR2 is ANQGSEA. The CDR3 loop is CSVVAGRRETQYF. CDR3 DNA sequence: TGCAGCGTTGTTGCGGGAAGGCGAGAGACCCAGTACTTC.

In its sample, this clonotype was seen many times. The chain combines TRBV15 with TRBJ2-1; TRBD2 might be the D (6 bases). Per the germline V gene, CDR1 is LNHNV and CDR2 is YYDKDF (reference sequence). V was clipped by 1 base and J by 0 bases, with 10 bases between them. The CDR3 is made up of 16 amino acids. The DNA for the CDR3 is TGTGCCACCAGCAGAGGGTGGGGAGGCTCCTACAATGAGCAGTTCTTC. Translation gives CATSRGWGGSYNEQFF.

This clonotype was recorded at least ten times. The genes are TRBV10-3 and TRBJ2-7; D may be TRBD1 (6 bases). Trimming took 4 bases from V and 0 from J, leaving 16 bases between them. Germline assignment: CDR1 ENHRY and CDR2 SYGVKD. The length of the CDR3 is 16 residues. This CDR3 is CAISVMTGASSYEQYF. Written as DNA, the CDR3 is TGTGCCATCAGTGTAATGACAGGTGCTAGCTCCTACGAGCAGTACTTC.

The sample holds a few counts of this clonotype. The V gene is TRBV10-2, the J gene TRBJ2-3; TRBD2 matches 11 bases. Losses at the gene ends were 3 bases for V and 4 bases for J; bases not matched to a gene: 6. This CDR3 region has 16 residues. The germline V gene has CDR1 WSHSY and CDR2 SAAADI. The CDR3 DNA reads TGCGCCAGCAGTGATTTACTAGCGGGAGAGGCAGATACGCAGTATTTT. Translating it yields CASSDLLAGEADTQYF.

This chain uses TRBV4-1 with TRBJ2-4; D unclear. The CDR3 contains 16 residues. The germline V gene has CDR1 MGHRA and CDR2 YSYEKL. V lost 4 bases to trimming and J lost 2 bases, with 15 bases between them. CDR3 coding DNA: TGCGCCAGCAGCCGGAGTACTCCCGGGTCCAAAAACATTCAGTACTTC. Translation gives CASSRSTPGSKNIQYF.

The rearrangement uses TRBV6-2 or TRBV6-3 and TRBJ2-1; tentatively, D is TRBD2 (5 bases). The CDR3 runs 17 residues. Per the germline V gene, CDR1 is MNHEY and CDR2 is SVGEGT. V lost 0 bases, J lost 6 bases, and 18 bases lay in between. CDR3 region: CASSYSYPGGAANEQFF. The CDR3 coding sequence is TGTGCCAGCAGTTACTCGTACCCAGGAGGCGCCGCCAATGAGCAGTTCTTC.

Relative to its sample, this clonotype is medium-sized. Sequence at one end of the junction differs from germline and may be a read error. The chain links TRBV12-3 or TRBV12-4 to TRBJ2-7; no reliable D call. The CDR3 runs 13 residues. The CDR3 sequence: CASSLGISYEQYF. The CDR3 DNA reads TGTGCCAGCAGCTTAGGTATCTCCTACGAGCAGTACTTC.

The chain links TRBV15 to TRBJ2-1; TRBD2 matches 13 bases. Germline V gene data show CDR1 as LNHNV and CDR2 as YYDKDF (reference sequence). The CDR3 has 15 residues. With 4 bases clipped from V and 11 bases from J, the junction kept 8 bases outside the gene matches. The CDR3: CATSKGLAGRIKQFF. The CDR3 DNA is TGTGCCACCAGCAAGGGACTAGCGGGAAGAATAAAGCAGTTCTTC.

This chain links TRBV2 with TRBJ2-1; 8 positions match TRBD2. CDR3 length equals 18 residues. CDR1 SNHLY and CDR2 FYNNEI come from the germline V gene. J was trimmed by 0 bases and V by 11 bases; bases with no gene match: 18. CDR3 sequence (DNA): TGTGCCTGCTTACGCGGGGCGGGAGGCCCGAGCTCCTACAATGAGCAGTTCTTC. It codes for CACLRGAGGPSSYNEQFF.

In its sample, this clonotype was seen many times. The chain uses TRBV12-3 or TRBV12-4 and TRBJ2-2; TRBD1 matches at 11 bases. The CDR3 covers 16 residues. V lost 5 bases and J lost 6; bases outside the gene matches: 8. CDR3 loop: CASSRQTGQGAGELFF. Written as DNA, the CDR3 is TGTGCCAGCAGTCGACAGACGGGACAGGGGGCCGGGGAGCTGTTTTTT.

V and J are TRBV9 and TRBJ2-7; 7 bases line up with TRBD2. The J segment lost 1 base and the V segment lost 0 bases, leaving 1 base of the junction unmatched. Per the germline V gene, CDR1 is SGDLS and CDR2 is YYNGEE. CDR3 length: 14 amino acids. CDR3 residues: CASSVELASYEQYF. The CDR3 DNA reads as TGTGCCAGCAGCGTAGAACTAGCGTCCTACGAGCAGTACTTC.

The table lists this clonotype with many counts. CDR3 sequence reads: CASSLVMTTLYEQYF. Here the CDR3 DNA reads TGTGCCAGCAGCTTAGTGATGACTACGCTCTACGAGCAGTACTTC. The rearrangement links TRBV7-2 to TRBJ2-7; D is possibly TRBD2 (5 bases). The V and J ends lost 1 base and 3 bases respectively, with 13 bases between them. Germline CDR1 reads SGHTA; CDR2 reads FQGNSA. The CDR3 sequence is 15 residues long.

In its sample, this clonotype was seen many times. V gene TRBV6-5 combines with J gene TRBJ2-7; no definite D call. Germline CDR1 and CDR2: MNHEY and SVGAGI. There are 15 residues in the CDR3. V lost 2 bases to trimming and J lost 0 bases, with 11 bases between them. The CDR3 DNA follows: TGTGCCAGCAGTTACCGGGCTGACCGCTCCTACGAGCAGTACTTC. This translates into CASSYRADRSYEQYF.

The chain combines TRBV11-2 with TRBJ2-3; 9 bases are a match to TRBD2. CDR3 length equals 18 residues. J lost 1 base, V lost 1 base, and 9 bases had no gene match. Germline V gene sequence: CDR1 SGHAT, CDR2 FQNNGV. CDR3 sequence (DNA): TGTGCCAGCAGCTTAGGTCCCTTAGCGGGAGCTGGCACAGATACGCAGTATTTT. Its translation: CASSLGPLAGAGTDTQYF.

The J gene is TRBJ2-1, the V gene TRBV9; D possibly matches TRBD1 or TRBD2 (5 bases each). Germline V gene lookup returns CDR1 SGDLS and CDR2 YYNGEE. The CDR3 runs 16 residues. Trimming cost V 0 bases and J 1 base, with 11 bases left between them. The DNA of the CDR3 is TGTGCCAGCAGCGTAGTTTCGGGGCGATCCTACAATGAGCAGTTCTTC. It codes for CASSVVSGRSYNEQFF.

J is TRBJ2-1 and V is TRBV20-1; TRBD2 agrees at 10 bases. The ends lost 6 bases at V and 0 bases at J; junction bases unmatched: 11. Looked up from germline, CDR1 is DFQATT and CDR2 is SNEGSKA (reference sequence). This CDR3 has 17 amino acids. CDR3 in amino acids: CSAPPGSGRVSYNEQFF. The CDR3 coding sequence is TGCAGTGCCCCGCCTGGGAGCGGGAGGGTCTCCTACAATGAGCAGTTCTTC.

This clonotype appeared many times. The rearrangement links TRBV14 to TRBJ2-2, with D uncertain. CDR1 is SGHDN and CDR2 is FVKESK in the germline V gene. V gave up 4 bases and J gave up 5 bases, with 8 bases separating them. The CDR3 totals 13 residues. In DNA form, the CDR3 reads TGTGCCAGCAGCCTGTTCGGGACCGGGGAGCTGTTTTTT. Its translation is CASSLFGTGELFF.

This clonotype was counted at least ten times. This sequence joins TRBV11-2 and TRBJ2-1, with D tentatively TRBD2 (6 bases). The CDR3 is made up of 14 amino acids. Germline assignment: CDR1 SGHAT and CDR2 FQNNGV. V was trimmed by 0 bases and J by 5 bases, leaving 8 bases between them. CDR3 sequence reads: CASSLELANNEQFF. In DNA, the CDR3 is TGTGCCAGCAGCTTAGAACTAGCCAACAATGAGCAGTTCTTC. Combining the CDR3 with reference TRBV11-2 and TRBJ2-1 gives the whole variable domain EAGVAQSPRYKIIEKRQSVAFWCNPISGHATLYWYQQILGQGPKLLIQFQNNGVVDDSQLPKDRFSAERLKGVDSTLKIQPAKLEDSAVYLCASSLELANNEQFFGPGTRLTVL.

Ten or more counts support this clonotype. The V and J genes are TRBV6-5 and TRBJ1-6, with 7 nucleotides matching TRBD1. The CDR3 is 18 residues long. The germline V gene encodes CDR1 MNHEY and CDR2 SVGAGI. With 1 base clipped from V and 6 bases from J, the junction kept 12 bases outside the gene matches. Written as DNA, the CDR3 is TGTGCCAGCAGTTACTTTCTGGCAGGGACAGCTCGTAATTCACCCCTCCACTTT. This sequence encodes CASSYFLAGTARNSPLHF.

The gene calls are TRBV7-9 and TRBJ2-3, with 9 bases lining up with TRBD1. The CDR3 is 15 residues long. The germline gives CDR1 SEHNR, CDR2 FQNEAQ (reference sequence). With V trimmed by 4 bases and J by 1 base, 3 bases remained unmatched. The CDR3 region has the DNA TGTGCCAGCAGCTCCTGGGACAGGGGCACAGATACGCAGTATTTT. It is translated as CASSSWDRGTDTQYF.

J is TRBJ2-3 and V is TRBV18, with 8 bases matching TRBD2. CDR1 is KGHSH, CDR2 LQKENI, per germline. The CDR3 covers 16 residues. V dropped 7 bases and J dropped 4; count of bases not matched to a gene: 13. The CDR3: CASFPLSGGSPDTQYF. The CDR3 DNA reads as TGTGCCAGCTTTCCCTTGTCGGGGGGGTCGCCAGATACGCAGTATTTT.

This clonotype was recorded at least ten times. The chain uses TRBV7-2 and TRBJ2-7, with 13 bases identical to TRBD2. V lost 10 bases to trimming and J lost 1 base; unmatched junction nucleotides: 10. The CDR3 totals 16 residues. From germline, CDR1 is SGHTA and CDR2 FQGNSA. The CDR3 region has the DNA TGTGCCACCCTCCCCGGGACTAGCGGGATTTCCTACGAGCAGTACTTC. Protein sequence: CATLPGTSGISYEQYF.

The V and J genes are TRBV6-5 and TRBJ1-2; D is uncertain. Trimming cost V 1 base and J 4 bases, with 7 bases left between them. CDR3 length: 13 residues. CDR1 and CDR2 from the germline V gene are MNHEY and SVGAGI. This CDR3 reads CASSYFEGYGYTF. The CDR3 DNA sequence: TGTGCCAGCAGTTACTTCGAGGGCTATGGCTACACCTTC.

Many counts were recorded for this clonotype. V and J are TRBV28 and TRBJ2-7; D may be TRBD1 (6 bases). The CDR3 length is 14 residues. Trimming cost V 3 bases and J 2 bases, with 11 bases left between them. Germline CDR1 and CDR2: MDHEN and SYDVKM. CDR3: CASSLGRGPYEQYF. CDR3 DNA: TGTGCCAGCAGTTTGGGCAGGGGTCCCTACGAGCAGTACTTC.

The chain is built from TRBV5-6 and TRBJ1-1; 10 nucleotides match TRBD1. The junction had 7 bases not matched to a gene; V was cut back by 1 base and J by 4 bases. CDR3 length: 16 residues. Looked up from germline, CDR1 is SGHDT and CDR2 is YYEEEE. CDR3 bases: TGTGCCAGCAGCTTGTATGGGGACAGGGGTGGCACTGAAGCTTTCTTT. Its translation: CASSLYGDRGGTEAFF.

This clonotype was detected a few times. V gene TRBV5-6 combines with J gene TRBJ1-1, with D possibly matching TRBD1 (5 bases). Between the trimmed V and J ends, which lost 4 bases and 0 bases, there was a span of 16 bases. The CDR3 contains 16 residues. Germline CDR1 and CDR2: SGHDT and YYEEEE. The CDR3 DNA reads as TGTGCCAGCAGCCGGGGCCCCCGGGATATGAACACTGAAGCTTTCTTT. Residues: CASSRGPRDMNTEAFF.

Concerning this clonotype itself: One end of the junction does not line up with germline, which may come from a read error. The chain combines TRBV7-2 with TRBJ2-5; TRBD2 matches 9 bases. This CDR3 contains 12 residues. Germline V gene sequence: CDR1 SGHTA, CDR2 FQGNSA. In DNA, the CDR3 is TGTGCCAGCAGCTCTCTAGCGGGACCCAACCACTTC. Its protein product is CASSSLAGPNHF.

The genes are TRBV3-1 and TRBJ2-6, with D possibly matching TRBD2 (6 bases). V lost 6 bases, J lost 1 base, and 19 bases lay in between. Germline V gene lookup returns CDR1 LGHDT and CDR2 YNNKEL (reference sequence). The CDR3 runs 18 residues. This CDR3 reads CASRMIVGEASGANVLTF. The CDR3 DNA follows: TGTGCCAGCAGAATGATCGTAGGGGAGGCTTCTGGGGCCAACGTCCTGACTTTC.

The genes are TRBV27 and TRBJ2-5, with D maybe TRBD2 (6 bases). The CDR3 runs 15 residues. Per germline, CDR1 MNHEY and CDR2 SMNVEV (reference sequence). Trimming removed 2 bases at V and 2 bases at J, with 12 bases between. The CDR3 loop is CASSLAGYLQETQYF. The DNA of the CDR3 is TGTGCCAGCAGTTTAGCGGGGTACCTACAAGAGACCCAGTACTTC.

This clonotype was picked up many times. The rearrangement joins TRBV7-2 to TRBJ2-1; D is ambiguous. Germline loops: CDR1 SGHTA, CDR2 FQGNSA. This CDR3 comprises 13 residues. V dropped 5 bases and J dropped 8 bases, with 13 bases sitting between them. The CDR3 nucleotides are TGTGCCAGCAGCCCCGGGCCATCCTATGAGCAGTTCTTC. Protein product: CASSPGPSYEQFF.

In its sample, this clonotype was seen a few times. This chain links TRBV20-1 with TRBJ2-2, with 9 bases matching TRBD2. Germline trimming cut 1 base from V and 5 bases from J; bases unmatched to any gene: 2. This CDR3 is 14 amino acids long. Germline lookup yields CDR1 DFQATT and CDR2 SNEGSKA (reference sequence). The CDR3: CSARVRGGTGELFF. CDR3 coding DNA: TGCAGTGCTAGAGTGCGGGGGGGAACCGGGGAGCTGTTTTTT.